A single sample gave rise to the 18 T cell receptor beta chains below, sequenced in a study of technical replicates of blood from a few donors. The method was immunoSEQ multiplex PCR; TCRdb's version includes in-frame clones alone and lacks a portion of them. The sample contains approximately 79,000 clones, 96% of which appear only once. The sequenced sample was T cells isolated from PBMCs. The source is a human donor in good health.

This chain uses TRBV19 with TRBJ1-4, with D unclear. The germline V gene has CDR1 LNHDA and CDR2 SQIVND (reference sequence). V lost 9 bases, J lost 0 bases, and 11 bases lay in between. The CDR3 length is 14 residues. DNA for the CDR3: TGTGCCAGCCGTCTTCGTGCAACTAATGAAAAACTGTTTTTT. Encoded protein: CASRLRATNEKLFF.

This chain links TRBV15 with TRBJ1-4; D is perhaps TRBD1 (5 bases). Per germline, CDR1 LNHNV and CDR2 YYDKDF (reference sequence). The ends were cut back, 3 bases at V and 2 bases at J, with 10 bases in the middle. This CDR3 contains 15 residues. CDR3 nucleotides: TGTGCCACCAGCAGTAATTCAGGGACTAATGAAAAACTGTTTTTT. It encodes CATSSNSGTNEKLFF.

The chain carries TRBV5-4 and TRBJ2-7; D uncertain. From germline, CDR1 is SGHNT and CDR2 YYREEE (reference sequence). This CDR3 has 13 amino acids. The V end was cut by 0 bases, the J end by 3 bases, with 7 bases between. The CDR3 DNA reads TGTGCCAGCAGCTTGGCCCCGAGCTACGAGCAGTACTTC. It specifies CASSLAPSYEQYF.

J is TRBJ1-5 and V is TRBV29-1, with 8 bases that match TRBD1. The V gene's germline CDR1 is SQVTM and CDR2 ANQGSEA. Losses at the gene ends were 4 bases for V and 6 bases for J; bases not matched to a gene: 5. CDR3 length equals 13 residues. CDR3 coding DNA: TGCAGCGTTGGTCAGGGGGCAACTCAGCCCCAGCATTTT. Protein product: CSVGQGATQPQHF.

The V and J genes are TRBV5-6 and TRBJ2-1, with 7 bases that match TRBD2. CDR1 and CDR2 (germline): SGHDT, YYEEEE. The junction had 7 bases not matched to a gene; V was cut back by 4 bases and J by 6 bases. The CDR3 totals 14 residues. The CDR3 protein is CASSRGLVANEQFF. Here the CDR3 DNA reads TGTGCCAGCAGCCGCGGACTAGTCGCCAATGAGCAGTTCTTC.

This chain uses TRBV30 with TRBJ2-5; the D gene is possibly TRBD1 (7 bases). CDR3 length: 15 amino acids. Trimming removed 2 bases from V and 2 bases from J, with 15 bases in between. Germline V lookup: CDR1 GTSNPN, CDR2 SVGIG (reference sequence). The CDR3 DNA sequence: TGTGCCTGGAGTCCAGGGGGGACGGGACAAGAGACCCAGTACTTC. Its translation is CAWSPGGTGQETQYF.

The CDR3 coding sequence is TGTGCCACCAGCATCGTCGGCGGCTCTGGAAACACCATATATTTT. Translating it yields CATSIVGGSGNTIYF. The chain joins TRBV15 to TRBJ1-3; D is ambiguous. This CDR3 region has 15 residues. Germline CDR1 and CDR2: LNHNV and YYDKDF (reference sequence). With 4 bases removed from V and 0 bases from J, the gap between germline ends came to 10 bases.

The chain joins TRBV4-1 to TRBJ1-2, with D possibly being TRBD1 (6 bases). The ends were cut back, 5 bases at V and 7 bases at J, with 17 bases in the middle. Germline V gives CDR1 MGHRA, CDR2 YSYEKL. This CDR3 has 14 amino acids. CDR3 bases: TGCGCCAGCAGCAACGGGGTGGGGGCGAGTGGCTACACCTTC. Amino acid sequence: CASSNGVGASGYTF.

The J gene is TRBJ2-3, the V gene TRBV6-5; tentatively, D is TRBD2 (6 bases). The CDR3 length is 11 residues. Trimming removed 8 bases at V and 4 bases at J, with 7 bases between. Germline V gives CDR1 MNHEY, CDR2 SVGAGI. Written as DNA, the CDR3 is TGTGCCAGCCGGAGGGCAGATACGCAGTATTTT. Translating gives CASRRADTQYF.

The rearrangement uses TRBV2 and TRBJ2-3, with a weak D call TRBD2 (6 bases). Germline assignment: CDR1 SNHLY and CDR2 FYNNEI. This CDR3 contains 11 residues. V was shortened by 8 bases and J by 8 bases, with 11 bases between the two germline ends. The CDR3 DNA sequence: TGTGCCAGCCCCTTGGGGGGTACGCAGTATTTT. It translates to CASPLGGTQYF.

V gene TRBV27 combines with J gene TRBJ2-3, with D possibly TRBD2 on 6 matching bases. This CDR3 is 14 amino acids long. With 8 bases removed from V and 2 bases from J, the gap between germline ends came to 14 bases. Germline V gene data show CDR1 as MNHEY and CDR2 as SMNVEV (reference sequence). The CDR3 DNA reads TGTGCCAGCGGGGGACTTTCTTACACAGATACGCAGTATTTT. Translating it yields CASGGLSYTDTQYF.

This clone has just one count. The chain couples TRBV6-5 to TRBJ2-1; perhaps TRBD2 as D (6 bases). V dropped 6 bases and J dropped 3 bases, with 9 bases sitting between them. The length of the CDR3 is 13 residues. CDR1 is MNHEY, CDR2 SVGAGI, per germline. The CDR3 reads CASRLGLYNEQFF. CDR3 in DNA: TGTGCCAGCAGACTGGGACTCTACAATGAGCAGTTCTTC.

The CDR3 protein is CAISGTYNEQFF. CDR3 nucleotides: TGTGCCATCAGCGGGACTTACAATGAGCAGTTCTTC. V is TRBV10-3 and J is TRBJ2-1, with D maybe TRBD2 (6 bases). Trimming took off 6 bases at V and 4 bases at J, with 7 bases between the two ends. This CDR3 region has 12 residues. Germline V CDR1 and CDR2: ENHRY, SYGVKD.

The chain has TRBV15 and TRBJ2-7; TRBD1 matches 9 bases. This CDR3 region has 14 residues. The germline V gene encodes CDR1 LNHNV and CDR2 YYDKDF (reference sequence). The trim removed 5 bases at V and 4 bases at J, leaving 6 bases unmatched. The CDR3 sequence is CATSLTTGGYEQYF. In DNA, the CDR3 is TGTGCCACCAGCTTAACGACAGGGGGATACGAGCAGTACTTC.

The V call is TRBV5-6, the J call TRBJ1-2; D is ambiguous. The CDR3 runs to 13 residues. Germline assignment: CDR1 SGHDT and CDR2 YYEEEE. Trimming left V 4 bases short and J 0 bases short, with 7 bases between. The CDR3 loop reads CASSSDTNYGYTF. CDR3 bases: TGTGCCAGCAGCAGCGATACTAACTATGGCTACACCTTC.

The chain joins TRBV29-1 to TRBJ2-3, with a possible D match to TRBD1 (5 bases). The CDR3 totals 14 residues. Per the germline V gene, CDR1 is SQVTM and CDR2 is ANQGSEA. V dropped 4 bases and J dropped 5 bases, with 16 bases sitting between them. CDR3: CSVVRGTTRDTQYF. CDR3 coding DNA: TGCAGCGTTGTAAGGGGAACAACTCGAGATACGCAGTATTTT.

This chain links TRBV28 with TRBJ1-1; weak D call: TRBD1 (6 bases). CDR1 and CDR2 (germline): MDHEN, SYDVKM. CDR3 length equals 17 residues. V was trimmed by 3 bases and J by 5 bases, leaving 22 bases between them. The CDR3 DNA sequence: TGTGCCAGCAGTTTTAGGTTTTCGGGGGGCCTTTATACTGAAGCTTTCTTT. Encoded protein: CASSFRFSGGLYTEAFF.

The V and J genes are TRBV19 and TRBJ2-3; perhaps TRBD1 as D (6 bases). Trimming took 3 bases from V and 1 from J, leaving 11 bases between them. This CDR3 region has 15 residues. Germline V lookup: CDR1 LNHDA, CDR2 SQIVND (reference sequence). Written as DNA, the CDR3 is TGTGCCAGTAGTATTCAGGGGCAGGGCACAGATACGCAGTATTTT. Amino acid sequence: CASSIQGQGTDTQYF.